This T cell receptor beta chain was recorded in a study of T cell repertoires in cytomegalovirus infection. Overall study: Evidence of both CMV infection and a matching HLA type came from public TCR beta signatures. Study-level points and caveats: Carriage of CMV together with the relevant HLA was identifiable through cumulative public TCR beta family frequency. Clonotype analysis showed dominance of the ex vivo response by HLA-C-restricted CMV-specific TCR beta clonotypes.

This clonotype was seen a handful of times. Its antigen is currently unknown. V lost 6 bases to trimming and J lost 7 bases, with 10 bases between them. CDR1 is KGHSH, CDR2 LQKENI, per germline. This CDR3 is built from 12 residues. Each CDR3 protein gets one entry after TCRdb re-called the reads with MiXCR. The sample carries about 260,000 distinct CDR3 sequences, approximately 15% recorded once. The chain links TRBV18 to TRBJ2-1; D not resolved. The sample taken for sequencing was PBMCs. This clonotype was obtained from a human donor in good health (CMV status not recorded). Some clones in this sample may be carry-over from other donors' samples. In DNA, the CDR3 is TGTGCCAGCTCCCAAGGGTGGAATGAGCAGTTCTTC. Encoded protein: CASSQGWNEQFF.